This T cell receptor beta chain was found in a study of spatial heterogeneity in lung cancer (dated by TCRdb to the late 2010s). Regarding the complete study: Beta-chain transcripts were consistently detected in greater numbers than alpha-chain transcripts, which likely reflects a higher abundance of beta-chain transcripts. In the raw uncorrected reads, each unique combination of TCR and UMI appeared on average more than ten times. In non-small cell lung cancer, the study made a quantitative comparison of TCR alpha and beta repertoires among multiple tumor regions, matched nontumor lung and blood. Nonsynonymous mutation counts, determined by whole-exome sequencing of tumor tissue, were related to features of the TCR repertoire. TCR transcript counts in tumor regions correlated strongly with a T cell transcriptional module score from matched bulk RNA-seq. At surgery, both alpha and beta chains were TCR-sequenced in approximately 210 tumor regions, fewer than 65 matched nontumor lung samples and some 60 PBMC samples.

A few counts support this clonotype. Its antigen target is currently unknown. Per-base quality was not reported, and no clone a single base away is much larger than it. The meaning of the sample's time point label: sample taken at primary tumor resection. Donors were over 60 patients with early-stage, untreated non-small cell lung cancer from the lung TRACERx cohort. Whole RNA extracted from tumor and nontumor lung tissue, or from cryopreserved PBMC samples, was used for TCR sequencing without cell sorting. Patients were selected for TCR sequencing only if sufficient RNA was available from at least two tumor regions. Tumor and adjacent nontumor lung specimens were reviewed by a lung pathologist before selection. Library method: 5' RACE. The instrument was a NextSeq 500. To allow correction of PCR and sequencing errors, the TCR library protocol tagged every TCR cDNA molecule with a unique molecular identifier. In the source study's methods: Decombinator tools were used for TCR identification, UMI-based error correction and CDR3 extraction. Expanded TCRs were defined as those above a frequency of 2 per 1,000, corresponding to the top 1% of the tumor frequency distribution. Expanded tumor TCRs statistically deemed absent (corrected P<0.05) from at least one tumor region were classed as regional, and all other expanded tumor TCRs were classed as ubiquitous. Renyi diversity was computed with the R vegan package after each repertoire had been subsampled 100 times to 5,000 TCRs. CDR3 similarity networks were constructed using string-kernel similarity of amino acid triplets, with links drawn between CDR3s whose pairwise similarity was above 0.82. TCRdb trimmed public reads at Q25 via fastp, called clones via MiXCR and kept in-frame beta chains. Rows merge per CDR3 protein into single entries with the most common DNA and genes. The V and J calls were determined by TCRdb, not by the authors. This sample holds fewer than 13,000 distinct CDR3 sequences; roughly 13% were observed only once. The ten largest clones capture 30% to 40% of the sample.

Cut back by 1 base and 4 bases, the V and J ends lie 9 bases apart. The CDR3 measures 14 amino acids from cysteine to phenylalanine. Only the CDR3 part of the read is kept: 42 bases, read in frame from the first base. The germline V gene specifies SGHTA as CDR1 and FQGNSA as CDR2. What the work shows at the level of the full study, not this receptor alone: TCR-seq coverage of tumor T cells was estimated at only approximately 7% for alpha chains and 12% to 15% for beta chains. Confirming at a functional level the hypothesis that regional TCRs recognize regional mutations was considered to require additional single-cell paired TCR alpha and beta sequencing. Counts of ubiquitous and regional expanded TCRs were found to correlate with counts of ubiquitous and regional nonsynonymous mutations, respectively. The tumor nonsynonymous mutation count correlated with the number of expanded alpha and beta TCRs within the tumor.

Recombination connected TRBV7-2 to TRBJ2-3; possibly the D gene is TRBD1, per 5 matching bases. This clonotype was obtained from a male donor with early-stage non-small cell lung cancer. The sample consisted of lung tumor tissue, taken at surgery. The CDR3 amino acid sequence is: CASSLDRISDTQYF. The DNA reads as follows: TGTGCCAGCAGCTTAGACAGGATTTCAGATACGCAGTATTTT.